These 20 T cell receptor beta chains originate from one sample sequenced in a study of blood T cell repertoires in COVID-19. Sequenced by immunoSEQ multiplex PCR; TCRdb stores in-frame clones only, minus some. The sample holds about 88,000 clones, around 91% seen once. The specimen sequenced was peripheral blood. These receptors were collected from a man in his late teens or twenties with COVID-19, enrolled during active disease.

The V gene is TRBV5-1, the J gene TRBJ1-6; D remains unclear. V was pared by 0 bases and J by 10 bases, with 14 bases between. Germline loops: CDR1 SGHRS, CDR2 YFSETQ. The CDR3 extends over 15 amino acids. Written as DNA, the CDR3 is TGCGCCAGCAGCTTGGCGGCGGCAGCAAGATCACCCCTCCACTTT. It specifies CASSLAAAARSPLHF.

This clone was seen a few times. The chain is built from TRBV9 and TRBJ1-5; D is perhaps TRBD1 (6 bases). Germline CDR1 reads SGDLS; CDR2 reads YYNGEE. The length of the CDR3 is 15 residues. Trimming pared 3 bases from V and 0 bases from J, leaving 10 bases between. The CDR3 sequence is CASSATGNSNQPQHF. The CDR3 nucleotides read TGTGCCAGCAGCGCTACAGGGAATAGCAATCAGCCCCAGCATTTT.

CDR3 residues: CASSFQGEWTEAFF. DNA of the CDR3: TGTGCCAGCAGCTTCCAGGGGGAATGGACTGAAGCTTTCTTT. V and J are TRBV11-2 and TRBJ1-1; 7 nucleotides line up with TRBD1. Germline lookup yields CDR1 SGHAT and CDR2 FQNNGV. This CDR3 contains 14 residues. The V gene end was trimmed by 3 bases and the J gene end by 5 bases; junction bases not matched to a gene: 6.

The V call is TRBV29-1, the J call TRBJ2-1, with D possibly TRBD2 on 5 matching bases. Germline V gives CDR1 SQVTM, CDR2 ANQGSEA. CDR3 length: 13 amino acids. Trimming took off 2 bases at V and 4 bases at J, with 9 bases between the two ends. The chain's CDR3 is CSVEIGIYNEQFF. CDR3 nucleotides: TGCAGCGTTGAAATCGGGATTTACAATGAGCAGTTCTTC.

This sequence joins TRBV7-9 and TRBJ1-6, with 7 positions matching TRBD1. The germline gives CDR1 SEHNR, CDR2 FQNEAQ (reference sequence). The CDR3 spans 17 residues. Trimming cost V 2 bases and J 5 bases; bases outside gene matches: 9. The CDR3, as DNA: TGTGCCAGCAGCTTAATGTGGGACAGTGCCCATAATTCACCCCTCCACTTT. Translated: CASSLMWDSAHNSPLHF.

This chain joins TRBV11-3 and TRBJ2-1; TRBD1 might be the D (5 bases). Per the germline V gene, CDR1 is SGHNT and CDR2 is YENEEA. The V gene lost 5 bases and the J gene lost 7 bases, with 15 bases spanning the gap. The CDR3 is 14 residues long. The CDR3 loop is CASSPSRAGNEQFF. The CDR3 DNA is TGTGCCAGCAGCCCAAGCCGGGCAGGGAATGAGCAGTTCTTC.

CDR3 DNA: TGTGCCATCAGTGAGTATAGCCAAGATACGCAGTATTTT. Its translation is CAISEYSQDTQYF. V gene TRBV10-3 combines with J gene TRBJ2-3; D uncertain. CDR1 and CDR2 (germline): ENHRY, SYGVKD. V lost 1 base to trimming and J lost 5 bases, with 7 bases between them. The CDR3 runs to 13 residues.

The chain employs TRBV4-3 and TRBJ2-7; 13 nucleotides align to TRBD2. Per germline, CDR1 LGHNA and CDR2 YSLEER. The V and J ends lost 2 bases and 4 bases, in that order; junction bases with no gene match: 2. This CDR3 has 15 residues. CDR3 coding DNA: TGCGCCAGCAGCCAAACTAGCGGGAGGGGTTACGAGCAGTACTTC. Translating gives CASSQTSGRGYEQYF.

The V and J genes are TRBV9 and TRBJ1-2; D is ambiguous. The ends were cut back, 4 bases at V and 8 bases at J, with 15 bases in the middle. Germline V lookup: CDR1 SGDLS, CDR2 YYNGEE. CDR3 size: 13 residues. This chain's CDR3 is CASSPSGRVGYTF. The CDR3 bases are TGTGCCAGCAGCCCTTCGGGGAGGGTCGGCTACACCTTC.

V usage is TRBV28 and J usage is TRBJ2-6; D perhaps matches TRBD2 (5 bases). The CDR3 runs to 15 residues. Per the germline V gene, CDR1 is MDHEN and CDR2 is SYDVKM. V lost 2 bases to trimming and J lost 4 bases, with 9 bases between them. The chain's CDR3 is CASSLGGSGANVLTF. CDR3 coding DNA: TGTGCCAGCAGTTTAGGAGGCTCCGGGGCCAACGTCCTGACTTTC. Full variable domain (rest looked up from reference TRBV28 and TRBJ2-6): DVKVTQSSRYLVKRTGEKVFLECVQDMDHENMFWYRQDPGLGLRLIYFSYDVKMKEKGDIPEGYSVSREKKERFSLILESASTNQTSMYLCASSLGGSGANVLTFGAGSRLTVL.

As regards this clone: Other nucleotide sequences in the sample specify the same CDR3. This rearrangement joins TRBV11-3 to TRBJ2-3, with a possible D match to TRBD2 (6 bases). V was cut by 1 base and J by 1 base, with 9 bases left in between. This CDR3 region has 15 residues. Germline CDR1 reads SGHNT; CDR2 reads YENEEA. Here the CDR3 reads CASSLGASGTDTQYF. CDR3 DNA: TGTGCCAGCAGCTTAGGGGCTAGCGGCACAGATACGCAGTATTTT. Based on the CDR3 plus reference TRBV11-3 and TRBJ2-3, the full variable domain is EAGVVQSPRYKIIEKKQPVAFWCNPISGHNTLYWYLQNLGQGPELLIRYENEEAVDDSQLPKDRFSAERLKGVDSTLKIQPAELGDSAVYLCASSLGASGTDTQYFGPGTRLTVL.

This chain links TRBV7-8 with TRBJ2-7; 7 bases map to TRBD2. V lost 3 bases and J lost 0; bases outside the gene matches: 11. Germline V lookup: CDR1 SGHVS, CDR2 FQNEAQ. This CDR3 spans 17 amino acids. CDR3 protein: CASSFNRDPGGSYEQYF. For the CDR3, the DNA is TGTGCCAGCAGCTTTAACCGGGACCCGGGGGGCTCCTACGAGCAGTACTTC.

This chain uses TRBV28 with TRBJ2-7; 10 positions agree with TRBD2. The CDR3 has 17 amino acids. CDR1 and CDR2 (germline): MDHEN, SYDVKM. Germline trimming cut 4 bases from V and 7 bases from J; bases unmatched to any gene: 16. CDR3 sequence (DNA): TGTGCCAGCAGTTCCCCCAGGACAGCGGGAGGGCATGATGAGCAGTACTTC. Its protein product is CASSSPRTAGGHDEQYF.

The chain recombines TRBV7-9 with TRBJ2-7; D not resolved. The CDR3 is made up of 14 amino acids. Germline V CDR1 and CDR2: SEHNR, FQNEAQ (reference sequence). V gave up 0 bases and J gave up 0 bases, with 6 bases separating them. CDR3 bases: TGTGCCAGCAGCTTAGCGGCAAGCTCCTACGAGCAGTACTTC. It codes for CASSLAASSYEQYF.

The chain has TRBV28 and TRBJ1-2; D is uncertain. The CDR3 has 13 residues. V gave up 5 bases and J gave up 4 bases, with 11 bases separating them. Germline V gene data show CDR1 as MDHEN and CDR2 as SYDVKM. This chain's CDR3 is CASSGGLVYGYTF. CDR3 bases: TGTGCCAGCAGTGGAGGGTTGGTCTATGGCTACACCTTC.

The CDR3 spells CASSQAGNRGGLFF. CDR3 nucleotides: TGTGCCAGCAGCCAAGCGGGAAACAGGGGGGGACTGTTTTTT. The rearrangement joins TRBV3-1 (or the pseudogene TRBV3-2) to TRBJ1-4, with 8 nucleotides matching TRBD1. This CDR3 has 14 amino acids. Germline-derived CDR1 and CDR2 are LGHDT and YNNKEL (reference sequence). Trimming took 1 base from V and 13 from J; bases not matched to a gene: 8.

V is TRBV11-2 and J is TRBJ1-3, with TRBD1 identical over 9 bases. CDR1 is SGHAT, CDR2 FQNNGV, per germline. V was pared by 3 bases and J by 3 bases, with 3 bases of the junction left unmatched. The CDR3 covers 15 residues. CDR3 loop: CASSLDRGFGNTIYF. CDR3 in DNA: TGTGCCAGCAGCTTGGACAGGGGTTTTGGAAACACCATATATTTT.

The chain uses TRBV7-2 and TRBJ2-7; maybe TRBD1 (5 bases). There are 14 residues in the CDR3. The V end lost 5 bases, the J end lost 2 bases, and 13 bases lay between the germline ends. The germline V gene has CDR1 SGHTA and CDR2 FQGNSA. The CDR3 reads CASSPPGRAYEQYF. The CDR3 DNA follows: TGTGCCAGCAGCCCCCCAGGGCGCGCCTACGAGCAGTACTTC.

The chain links TRBV21-1 to TRBJ2-1; TRBD2 is taken as the D call from the table, unchecked against the DNA. TRBV21-1 is described as a pseudogene. CDR3 length: 18 amino acids. The CDR3 coding sequence is TGTGCCGTTGGACCAGCTGATTGTTGGGGACTAGCTAGCAATGAGCAGTTCTTC. Its protein product is CAVGPADCWGLASNEQFF.

On this clone: The sample holds other DNA sequences that translate to the same CDR3. V gene TRBV2 combines with J gene TRBJ1-2, with D perhaps matching TRBD1 (5 bases). Trimming took 2 bases from V and 2 from J, leaving 6 bases between them. CDR3 length: 13 amino acids. Germline V gene data show CDR1 as SNHLY and CDR2 as FYNNEI. CDR3 in amino acids: CASSEQGNYGYTF. DNA of the CDR3: TGTGCCAGCAGTGAACAGGGAAACTATGGCTACACCTTC.